Below, one TCR beta chain is given with its context. Germline V gene sequence: CDR1 DFQATT, CDR2 SNEGSKA (reference sequence). Trimming took 6 bases from V and 7 from J, leaving 19 bases between them. This CDR3 is 14 amino acids long. Arm-PCR of CDR3 regions and iRepertoire HTBI primers were the basis on which TCR beta libraries were built. TCRdb re-analysed the multiplex PCR reads in MiXCR, keeping a single row per CDR3 protein. The sample records some 370,000 distinct CDR3 sequences, about 10% being singletons. The data derive from a study of regulatory T cells in long-lasting Graves disease. Time point here: newly diagnosed GD, antithyroid drugs for less than 3 months. The TCR library was prepared using RNA isolated from PBMCs. These same records also appear under a second study, on T cells in Graves' hyperthyroidism and ophthalmopathy. In that study: Those patients with uncontrolled infection, other autoimmune disease, pregnancy or lactation were excluded.

Sample: peripheral blood mononuclear cells (PBMCs), taken at new diagnosis, from a patient treated with antithyroid drugs. This sequence joins TRBV20-1 and TRBJ1-3; D is perhaps TRBD1 (5 bases). This receptor was identified in a young woman with Graves disease. The CDR3 protein is CSARGGIVGNTIYF. The CDR3 nucleotides are TGCAGTGCGCGGGGGGGGATTGTGGGCAACACCATATATTTT.